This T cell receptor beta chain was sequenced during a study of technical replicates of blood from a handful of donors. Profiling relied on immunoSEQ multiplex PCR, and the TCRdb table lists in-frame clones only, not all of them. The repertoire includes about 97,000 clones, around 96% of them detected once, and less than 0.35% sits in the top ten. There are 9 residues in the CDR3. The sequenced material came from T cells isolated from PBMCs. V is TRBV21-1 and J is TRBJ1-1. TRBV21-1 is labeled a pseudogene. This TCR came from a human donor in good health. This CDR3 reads CASRGGAFF. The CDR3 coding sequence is TGTGCCAGCAGGGGAGGAGCTTTCTTT.